The 20 T cell receptor beta chains presented below share a single source sample, sequenced in a study of beta chain features in type 1 diabetes. Overall study results and limits: The study found moderately but significantly shorter TCRB CDR3s in all four CD4+ subsets of Type 1 diabetes patients.

Their target antigens are unknown. All of the isolated RNA was reverse transcribed, so expressed TCRB transcripts were sequenced. Libraries were prepared by immunoSEQ multiplex PCR; TCRdb keeps only in-frame clonotypes and omits some of them. In the table there are a few hundred thousand clones, around 16% of which are singletons. Source material: naive CD4+ T cells from blood. These receptors originate from a man aged 30 to 39 with type 1 diabetes.

As DNA, the CDR3 is TGTGCCAGCAGCTCCCTGACGGACAATGAGCAGTTCTTC. Translating it yields CASSSLTDNEQFF. The rearrangement links TRBV7-2 to TRBJ2-1, with D hard to call. Trimming shortened V by 4 bases and J by 5 bases, and 9 bases separated the two germline ends. The CDR3 runs 13 residues. Germline V gene sequence: CDR1 SGHTA, CDR2 FQGNSA.

V is TRBV18 and J is TRBJ2-5; D gene unclear. V was shortened by 6 bases and J by 2 bases, with 10 bases between the two germline ends. Germline V gene sequence: CDR1 KGHSH, CDR2 LQKENI. This CDR3 has 13 amino acids. CDR3 residues: CASSPGVQETQYF. CDR3 nucleotide sequence: TGTGCCAGCTCTCCCGGAGTACAAGAGACCCAGTACTTC. Complete variable domain (other parts from reference TRBV18 and TRBJ2-5): NAGVMQNPRHLVRRRGQEARLRCSPMKGHSHVYWYRQLPEEGLKFMVYLQKENIIDESGMPKERFSAEFPKEGPSILRIQQVVRGDSAAYFCASSPGVQETQYFGPGTRLLVL.

V is TRBV11-2 and J is TRBJ2-3, with D unresolved. Trimming shortened V by 0 bases and J by 5 bases, and 9 bases separated the two germline ends. The CDR3 has 14 residues. Germline V gives CDR1 SGHAT, CDR2 FQNNGV. The DNA of the CDR3 is TGTGCCAGCAGCTTAGATAGCACGGGAGATACGCAGTATTTT. Amino acid sequence: CASSLDSTGDTQYF.

This clone has a handful of counts. The rearrangement links TRBV28 to TRBJ2-2, with 8 nucleotides matching TRBD2. Germline-derived CDR1 and CDR2 are MDHEN and SYDVKM. The CDR3 is 15 amino acids. V dropped 5 bases and J dropped 6; count of bases not matched to a gene: 8. The CDR3 protein is CASSPRTGGAGELFF. CDR3 nucleotide sequence: TGTGCCAGCAGTCCTCGTACGGGAGGGGCCGGGGAGCTGTTTTTT.

This clone has just a few counts. This sequence joins TRBV7-6 and TRBJ2-7, with D possibly being TRBD2 (6 bases). V was pared by 5 bases and J by 1 base, with 12 bases between. There are 14 residues in the CDR3. Germline CDR1 is SGHVS and CDR2 is FNYEAQ. The CDR3 is CASSAGTRSYEQYF. DNA for the CDR3: TGTGCCAGCAGCGCCGGGACTCGTTCCTACGAGCAGTACTTC.

The genes are TRBV29-1 and TRBJ2-1, with D unresolved. V lost 4 bases and J 10 bases, leaving 20 bases between the germline ends. The germline V gene encodes CDR1 SQVTM and CDR2 ANQGSEA. The CDR3 sequence is 14 residues long. CDR3 coding DNA: TGCAGCGTTGCCGTGAGACTCACGGGTAAGGAGCAGTTCTTC. Protein product: CSVAVRLTGKEQFF.

V gene TRBV29-1 combines with J gene TRBJ2-1; 10 nucleotides line up with TRBD1. Unmatched junction bases numbered 7, after V lost 6 bases and J lost 2 bases. CDR3 length equals 15 residues. Germline V lookup: CDR1 SQVTM, CDR2 ANQGSEA. The CDR3 nucleotides read TGCAGCGTGAACACGGGGACAGGGGCCTACAATGAGCAGTTCTTC. Encoded protein: CSVNTGTGAYNEQFF.

This clone has more than one count but fewer than ten. The genes are TRBV25-1 and TRBJ2-1; 8 nucleotides align to TRBD2. CDR1 and CDR2 (germline): MGHDK, SYGVNS. V lost 6 bases, J lost 10 bases, and 11 bases stayed unmatched. The CDR3 covers 14 residues. The DNA of the CDR3 is TGTGCCAGCAGCGAGCGGGAGCGAGGAGGGGAGCAGTTCTTC. This sequence encodes CASSERERGGEQFF.

This clone was seen a few times. The chain is built from TRBV4-1 and TRBJ2-3; 16 nucleotides agree with TRBD2. This CDR3 contains 17 residues. Germline V gene data show CDR1 as MGHRA and CDR2 as YSYEKL. Trimming took 3 bases from V and 7 from J; bases not matched to a gene: 7. The CDR3 loop is CASSQGTSGRAKNTQYF. CDR3 DNA sequence: TGCGCCAGCAGCCAGGGGACTAGCGGGAGGGCAAAGAATACGCAGTATTTT.

The V and J genes are TRBV12-5 and TRBJ2-3; 9 bases are a match to TRBD1. In germline, CDR1 is LGHNT, CDR2 FRNRAP. CDR3 length: 14 residues. V shed 5 bases and J 7 bases; nucleotides not matched to a gene: 7. The CDR3 coding sequence is TGTGCTAGTGGTACAGGGGGCTTGAGGAATACGCAGTATTTT. It translates to CASGTGGLRNTQYF.

In its sample, this clone was seen a few times. The chain has TRBV28 and TRBJ2-5; tentative D call: TRBD1 (6 bases). The CDR3 sequence is 12 residues long. Trimming left V 6 bases short and J 5 bases short, with 10 bases between. The germline V gene encodes CDR1 MDHEN and CDR2 SYDVKM. CDR3 sequence reads: CASRVQGETQYF. DNA for the CDR3: TGTGCCAGCAGAGTTCAGGGGGAGACCCAGTACTTC.

This chain joins TRBV25-1 and TRBJ2-5, with 11 bases that match TRBD1. Trimming cost V 4 bases and J 2 bases; bases outside gene matches: 6. From germline, CDR1 is MGHDK and CDR2 SYGVNS. The CDR3 has 16 residues. The CDR3 nucleotides read TGTGCCAGCAGTGCTCCGGGACAGGGGGTTCAAGAGACCCAGTACTTC. It specifies CASSAPGQGVQETQYF.

The chain couples TRBV5-1 to TRBJ2-7, with 9 bases identical to TRBD1. This CDR3 contains 14 residues. CDR1 is SGHRS and CDR2 is YFSETQ in the germline V gene. V shed 3 bases, J shed 3 bases, and the junction held 4 bases outside the gene matches. The CDR3 region is CASSSGQGLYEQYF. The DNA for the CDR3 is TGCGCCAGCAGCTCGGGACAGGGCCTCTACGAGCAGTACTTC. The full variable domain, with the rest looked up from reference TRBV5-1 and TRBJ2-7, is KAGVTQTPRYLIKTRGQQVTLSCSPISGHRSVSWYQQTPGQGLQFLFEYFSETQRNKGNFPGRFSGRQFSNSRSEMNVSTLELGDSALYLCASSSGQGLYEQYFGPGTRLTVT.

This clone was found a few times. The chain recombines TRBV4-1 with TRBJ2-4; maybe TRBD1 (6 bases). In germline, CDR1 is MGHRA, CDR2 YSYEKL. The ends were cut back, 2 bases at V and 0 bases at J, with 8 bases in the middle. This CDR3 has 15 residues. The chain's CDR3 is CASSQLGAAKNIQYF. For the CDR3, the DNA is TGCGCCAGCAGCCAATTGGGGGCAGCCAAAAACATTCAGTACTTC.

This clone was observed a handful of times. The genes are TRBV7-2 and TRBJ2-7; D is ambiguous. The ends were cut back, 2 bases at V and 3 bases at J, with 8 bases in the middle. The CDR3 is made up of 13 amino acids. The germline gives CDR1 SGHTA, CDR2 FQGNSA. The CDR3 DNA reads as TGTGCCAGCAGCTTACTCCACTACTACGAGCAGTACTTC. This translates into CASSLLHYYEQYF.

The chain is built from TRBV29-1 and TRBJ2-5; D uncertain. This CDR3 region has 10 residues. The germline V gene has CDR1 SQVTM and CDR2 ANQGSEA. Trimming took 8 bases from V and 12 from J, leaving 16 bases between them. CDR3 protein: CSPSAPSKYF. Written as DNA, the CDR3 is TGCAGCCCTTCGGCCCCGTCCAAGTACTTC.

The rearrangement joins TRBV20-1 to TRBJ2-1, with D unresolved. CDR1 is DFQATT and CDR2 is SNEGSKA in the germline V gene (reference sequence). The length of the CDR3 is 11 residues. With 7 bases removed from V and 7 bases from J, the gap between germline ends came to 11 bases. This CDR3 reads CSGQVMNEQFF. For the CDR3, the DNA is TGCAGTGGTCAGGTTATGAATGAGCAGTTCTTC.

This clone has more than one count but fewer than ten. The chain joins TRBV6-5 to TRBJ2-7; D is ambiguous. Germline lookup yields CDR1 MNHEY and CDR2 SVGAGI. The CDR3 sequence is 15 residues long. The germline V and J ends were trimmed by 6 bases and 0 bases, with 15 bases remaining between them. DNA of the CDR3: TGTGCCAGCAGCGTGTTGGCAGAGAGCTCCTACGAGCAGTACTTC. As protein: CASSVLAESSYEQYF.

The CDR3 bases are TGTGCCAGCAGCTTATCAACGGGAGAGACCCAGTACTTC. Translated: CASSLSTGETQYF. This chain connects TRBV7-2 to TRBJ2-5; D remains ambiguous. Per germline, CDR1 SGHTA and CDR2 FQGNSA. The CDR3 is 13 residues long. V lost 2 bases to trimming and J lost 4 bases, with 8 bases between them.

This clone turned up a few times. This same CDR3 is encoded by further DNA sequences in the sample. This chain links TRBV7-9 with TRBJ2-7, with D unresolved. The CDR3 spans 12 residues. The germline V gene encodes CDR1 SEHNR and CDR2 FQNEAQ (reference sequence). The V gene lost 6 bases and the J gene lost 0 bases, with 6 bases spanning the gap. Written as DNA, the CDR3 is TGTGCCAGCAGTCCTAGCTCCTACGAGCAGTACTTC. Amino acids: CASSPSSYEQYF.